What follows are 20 T cell receptor beta chains derived from one specimen sequenced in a study of CD8 T cells in Susac syndrome. About 0.5 to 1 ug RNA was reverse transcribed with random hexamers. TCRdb re-called the immunoSEQ multiplex PCR reads through MiXCR, storing one row per CDR3 protein. Of a few hundred thousand distinct CDR3 sequences in the sample, 95% are singletons; the top ten hold 0.085% to 0.095%. The sequencing sample was made of CD4+ T cells from PBMCs. Receptors originate from a human donor with multiple sclerosis.

The chain links TRBV18 to TRBJ1-1; D gene unclear. The germline V gene encodes CDR1 KGHSH and CDR2 LQKENI. Trimming took off 8 bases at V and 0 bases at J, with 10 bases between the two ends. This CDR3 contains 13 residues. Here the CDR3 reads CASHLHVNTEAFF. The CDR3 DNA follows: TGTGCCAGCCATCTCCACGTGAACACTGAAGCTTTCTTT.

This chain connects TRBV19 to TRBJ2-7; 7 bases line up with TRBD1. CDR3 size: 14 residues. Trimming took 4 bases from V and 2 from J; bases not matched to a gene: 5. Germline loops: CDR1 LNHDA, CDR2 SQIVND (reference sequence). The CDR3 loop is CASSTSGQTYEQYF. The DNA of the CDR3 is TGTGCCAGTAGTACTTCGGGACAGACCTACGAGCAGTACTTC. The full variable domain, its missing parts supplied by reference TRBV19 and TRBJ2-7, is DGGITQSPKYLFRKEGQNVTLSCEQNLNHDAMYWYRQDPGQGLRLIYYSQIVNDFQKGDIAEGYSVSREKKESFPLTVTSAQKNPTAFYLCASSTSGQTYEQYFGPGTRLTVT.

This chain joins TRBV12-3 or TRBV12-4 and TRBJ1-6; 10 bases map to TRBD1. Trimming at V came to 6 bases and at J to 10 bases, leaving 9 bases not matched to a gene. This CDR3 region has 15 residues. CDR3 residues: CASSLMDRGMSPLHF. The DNA for the CDR3 is TGTGCCAGCAGCTTGATGGACAGGGGGATGTCACCCCTCCACTTT.

This chain links TRBV9 with TRBJ2-1; possibly TRBD2 for D (6 bases). The CDR3 sequence is 16 residues long. The germline V and J ends were trimmed by 3 bases and 6 bases, with 19 bases remaining between them. Per the germline V gene, CDR1 is SGDLS and CDR2 is YYNGEE. CDR3 residues: CASSESGLSFGNEQFF. The CDR3 DNA sequence: TGTGCCAGCAGCGAATCGGGACTTTCCTTCGGCAATGAGCAGTTCTTC.

A single count supports this clonotype. V is TRBV7-2 and J is TRBJ2-1; a possible D gene is TRBD2 (5 bases). This CDR3 has 13 amino acids. Germline V gene lookup returns CDR1 SGHTA and CDR2 FQGNSA. The V and J ends lost 4 bases and 4 bases respectively, with 8 bases between them. Here the CDR3 DNA reads TGTGCCAGCAGCTCTAAGCGGTACAATGAGCAGTTCTTC. The encoded protein is CASSSKRYNEQFF. The full variable domain, with the rest looked up from reference TRBV7-2 and TRBJ2-1, is GAGVSQSPSNKVTEKGKDVELRCDPISGHTALYWYRQSLGQGLEFLIYFQGNSAPDKSGLPSDRFSAERTGGSVSTLTIQRTQQEDSAVYLCASSSKRYNEQFFGPGTRLTVL.

The chain is built from TRBV30 and TRBJ1-1; D gene unclear. CDR1 and CDR2 from the germline V gene are GTSNPN and SVGIG (reference sequence). CDR3 length equals 14 residues. V dropped 0 bases and J dropped 6 bases, with 14 bases sitting between them. The CDR3 DNA is TGTGCCTGGAGTGTGGTTAACGGAGGCCCTGAAGCTTTCTTT. Its protein product is CAWSVVNGGPEAFF.

The chain carries TRBV5-6 and TRBJ2-5, with TRBD2 identical over 7 bases. Losses at the gene ends were 4 bases for V and 4 bases for J; bases not matched to a gene: 19. The length of the CDR3 is 18 residues. The germline V gene encodes CDR1 SGHDT and CDR2 YYEEEE. This chain's CDR3 is CASSATPGWGSGGETQYF. The DNA of the CDR3 is TGTGCCAGCAGCGCCACCCCCGGTTGGGGGTCGGGAGGAGAGACCCAGTACTTC.

This clonotype was counted once. V usage is TRBV6-1 and J usage is TRBJ2-3; no clear D gene. Germline V gene lookup returns CDR1 MNHNS and CDR2 SASEGT. The CDR3 has 15 residues. Trimming removed 7 bases at V and 6 bases at J, with 20 bases between. The CDR3 sequence is CASNPEILGFDTQYF. In DNA form, the CDR3 reads TGTGCCAGCAACCCTGAGATTCTTGGGTTTGATACGCAGTATTTT.

This chain uses TRBV25-1 with TRBJ2-5; D unclear. The CDR3 runs to 13 residues. The germline V gene encodes CDR1 MGHDK and CDR2 SYGVNS. Trimming left V 4 bases short and J 9 bases short, with 15 bases between. CDR3 sequence: CASSVGPGVAQYF. The CDR3 DNA reads TGTGCCAGCAGTGTGGGTCCCGGAGTGGCCCAGTACTTC. Full variable domain (outside the CDR3, taken from reference TRBV25-1 and TRBJ2-5): EADIYQTPRYLVIGTGKKITLECSQTMGHDKMYWYQQDPGMELHLIHYSYGVNSTEKGDLSSESTVSRIRTEHFPLTLESARPSHTSQYLCASSVGPGVAQYFGPGTRLLVL.

The chain uses TRBV3-1 and TRBJ2-7; D is ambiguous. CDR1 LGHDT and CDR2 YNNKEL come from the germline V gene (reference sequence). This CDR3 has 13 residues. Trimming took 0 bases from V and 3 from J, leaving 6 bases between them. Written as DNA, the CDR3 is TGTGCCAGCAGCCAAGATCTATTCTACGAGCAGTACTTC. Amino acids: CASSQDLFYEQYF.

The chain employs TRBV3-1 and TRBJ2-7; 7 bases are shared with TRBD2. In germline, CDR1 is LGHDT, CDR2 YNNKEL (reference sequence). This CDR3 has 16 residues. Losses at the gene ends were 5 bases for V and 2 bases for J; bases not matched to a gene: 12. CDR3 DNA sequence: TGTGCCAGCAGCTTAGCCCTTCAAGCGGGGCCCTACGAGCAGTACTTC. This sequence encodes CASSLALQAGPYEQYF.

The chain has TRBV28 and TRBJ1-2, with D perhaps TRBD1 (5 bases). Germline V lookup: CDR1 MDHEN, CDR2 SYDVKM. V lost 2 bases and J lost 11, with 12 bases in between. The CDR3 is 12 residues long. The CDR3 loop reads CASSLTPGGYTF. The CDR3 region has the DNA TGTGCCAGCAGTTTAACCCCCGGGGGATACACCTTC.

V usage is TRBV3-1 and J usage is TRBJ1-1; the D is unclear. Trimming cost V 1 base and J 8 bases, with 8 bases left between them. This CDR3 comprises 12 residues. CDR1 and CDR2 (germline): LGHDT, YNNKEL (reference sequence). DNA of the CDR3: TGTGCCAGCAGCCAAGGTAGATGGGAAGCTTTCTTT. It yields the protein CASSQGRWEAFF.

The genes are TRBV11-3 and TRBJ2-2; 7 positions match TRBD1. This CDR3 contains 15 residues. The J segment lost 5 bases and the V segment lost 6 bases, leaving 9 bases of the junction unmatched. CDR1 and CDR2 (germline): SGHNT, YENEEA. The CDR3 spells CASSGKQGTTGELFF. The CDR3 DNA is TGTGCCAGCAGTGGGAAACAGGGGACAACCGGGGAGCTGTTTTTT.

The V gene is TRBV12-3 or TRBV12-4, the J gene TRBJ2-4; D may match TRBD1 or TRBD2 (5 bases each). The V end lost 7 bases, the J end lost 8 bases, and 9 bases lay between the germline ends. The CDR3 is 11 amino acids. In nucleotides, the CDR3 is TGTGCCAGCACGAGGGGAGACATTCAGTACTTC. Protein: CASTRGDIQYF.

V gene TRBV12-3 or TRBV12-4 combines with J gene TRBJ2-1; D is unclear. The CDR3 runs to 13 residues. V lost 8 bases to trimming and J lost 1 base, with 9 bases between them. The CDR3 nucleotides read TGTGCCAGCGGAATATTATCCTACAATGAGCAGTTCTTC. Translation: CASGILSYNEQFF.

The V gene is TRBV6-6, the J gene TRBJ2-2, with a weak D call TRBD2 (5 bases). Germline CDR1 and CDR2: MNHNY and SVGAGI (reference sequence). Trimming pared 6 bases from V and 2 bases from J, leaving 10 bases between. The CDR3 consists of 14 residues. The CDR3 loop is CASSRESNTGELFF. The CDR3 DNA sequence: TGTGCCAGCAGCCGGGAATCCAACACCGGGGAGCTGTTTTTT.

The CDR3 is CASSLVAGDYNEQFF. CDR3 coding DNA: TGTGCCAGCAGCTTAGTAGCGGGGGACTACAATGAGCAGTTCTTC. The chain couples TRBV7-2 to TRBJ2-1, with 9 bases that match TRBD2. V shed 1 base, J shed 3 bases, and the junction held 1 base outside the gene matches. Germline V gene lookup returns CDR1 SGHTA and CDR2 FQGNSA. The CDR3 runs to 15 residues.

The chain is built from TRBV28 and TRBJ2-7, with unresolved D. Germline-derived CDR1 and CDR2 are MDHEN and SYDVKM. Trimming took 4 bases from V and 3 from J, leaving 7 bases between them. CDR3 length: 12 residues. The CDR3 sequence is CASSYSYYEQYF. In nucleotides, the CDR3 is TGTGCCAGCAGTTATAGCTACTACGAGCAGTACTTC. The full variable domain, with the rest looked up from reference TRBV28 and TRBJ2-7, is DVKVTQSSRYLVKRTGEKVFLECVQDMDHENMFWYRQDPGLGLRLIYFSYDVKMKEKGDIPEGYSVSREKKERFSLILESASTNQTSMYLCASSYSYYEQYFGPGTRLTVT.

This sequence joins TRBV30 and TRBJ1-1, with a tentative D call TRBD1 (6 bases). The V end was cut by 1 base, the J end by 4 bases, with 10 bases between. The CDR3 spans 13 residues. CDR1 GTSNPN and CDR2 SVGIG come from the germline V gene (reference sequence). The CDR3 DNA sequence: TGTGCCTGGAGTGGACAAGGGGGCACTGAAGCTTTCTTT. Translated, it gives CAWSGQGGTEAFF.